This T cell receptor (beta chain) was identified in a study of blood T cell repertoires in COVID-19. In the study's own analysis: For nucleated cells, counts were estimated from reference gene primer amplification. Data came from immunoSEQ multiplex PCR; TCRdb stores just in-frame clones and leaves some out. V and J calls and clone size are given by that table; D and trimming were obtained from the DNA. This table has 250,000 to 350,000 clones, approximately 88% appearing once. V was cut by 0 bases and J by 0 bases, with 10 bases left in between. The CDR3 runs to 16 residues. Germline loops: CDR1 SGDLS, CDR2 YYNGEE.

V gene TRBV9 combines with J gene TRBJ1-3, with D perhaps matching TRBD1 (5 bases). The sequence came from a human donor with COVID-19, enrolled during active disease. The donor label of this sample is uncertain. The sequenced sample consisted of peripheral blood. CDR3 sequence: CASSVEAGRSGNTIYF. As DNA, the CDR3 is TGTGCCAGCAGCGTAGAGGCGGGACGCTCTGGAAACACCATATATTTT.